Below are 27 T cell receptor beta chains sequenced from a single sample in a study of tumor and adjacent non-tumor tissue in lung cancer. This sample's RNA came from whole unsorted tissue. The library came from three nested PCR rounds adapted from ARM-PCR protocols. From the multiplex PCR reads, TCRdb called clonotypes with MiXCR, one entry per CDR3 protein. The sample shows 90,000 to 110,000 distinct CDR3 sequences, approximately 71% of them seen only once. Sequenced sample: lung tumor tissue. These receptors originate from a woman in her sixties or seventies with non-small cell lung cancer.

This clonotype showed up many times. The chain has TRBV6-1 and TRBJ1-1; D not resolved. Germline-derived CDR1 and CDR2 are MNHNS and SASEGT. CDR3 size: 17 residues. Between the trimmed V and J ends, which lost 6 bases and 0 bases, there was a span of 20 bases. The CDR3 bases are TGTGCCAGCAGGAAAGGGCAGGCCTCAAGCATGAACACTGAAGCTTTCTTT. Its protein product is CASRKGQASSMNTEAFF.

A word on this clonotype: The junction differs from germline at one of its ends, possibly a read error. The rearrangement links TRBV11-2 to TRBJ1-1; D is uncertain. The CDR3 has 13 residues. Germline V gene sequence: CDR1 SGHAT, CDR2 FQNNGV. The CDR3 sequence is CVSSLDIRGGAFF. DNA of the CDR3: TGTGTCAGCAGCTTAGATATCCGGGGAGGAGCTTTCTTT.

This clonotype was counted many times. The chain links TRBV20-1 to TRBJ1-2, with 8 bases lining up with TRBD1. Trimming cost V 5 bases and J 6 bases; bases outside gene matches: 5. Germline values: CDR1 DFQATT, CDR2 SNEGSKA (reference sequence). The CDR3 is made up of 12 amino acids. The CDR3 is CSAPDRGHGYTF. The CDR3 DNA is TGCAGTGCTCCAGACAGGGGTCATGGCTACACCTTC.

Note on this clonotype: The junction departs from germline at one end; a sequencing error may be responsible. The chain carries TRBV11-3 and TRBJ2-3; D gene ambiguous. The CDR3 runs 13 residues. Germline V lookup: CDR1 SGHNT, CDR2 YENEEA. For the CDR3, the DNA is TGTGCGAGCAGAAAGAGTCAAGGTGGTACGCAGTATTTT. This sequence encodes CASRKSQGGTQYF.

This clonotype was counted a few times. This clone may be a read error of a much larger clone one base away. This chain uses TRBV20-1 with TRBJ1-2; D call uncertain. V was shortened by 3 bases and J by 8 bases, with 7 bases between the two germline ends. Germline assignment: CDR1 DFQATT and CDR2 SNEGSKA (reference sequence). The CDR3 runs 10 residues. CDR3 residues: CSARSVGYTF. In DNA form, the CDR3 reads TGCAGTGCTAGGTCGGTCGGCTACACCTTC.

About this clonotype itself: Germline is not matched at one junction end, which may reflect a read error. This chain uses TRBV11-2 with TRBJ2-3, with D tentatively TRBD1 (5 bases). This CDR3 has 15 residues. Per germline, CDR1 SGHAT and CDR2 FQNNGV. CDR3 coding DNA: TGTGCCAGTAGCTTAGTGGAGAGAGAGACAGATGCGCAGTATTTT. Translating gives CASSLVERETDAQYF.

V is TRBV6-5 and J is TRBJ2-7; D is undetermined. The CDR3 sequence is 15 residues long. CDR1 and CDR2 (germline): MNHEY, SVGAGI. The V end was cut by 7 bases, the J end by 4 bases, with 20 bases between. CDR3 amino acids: CASNHSSSAQYEQYF. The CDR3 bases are TGTGCCAGCAACCACTCTTCAAGTGCACAGTACGAGCAGTACTTC.

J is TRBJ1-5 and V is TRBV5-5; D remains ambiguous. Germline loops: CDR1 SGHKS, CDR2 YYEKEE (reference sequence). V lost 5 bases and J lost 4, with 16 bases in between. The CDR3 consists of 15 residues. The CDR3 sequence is CASRSSLGWNQPQHF. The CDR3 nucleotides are TGTGCCAGCAGGTCGAGTTTAGGGTGGAATCAGCCCCAGCATTTT. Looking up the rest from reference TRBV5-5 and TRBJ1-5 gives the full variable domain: DAGVTQSPTHLIKTRGQQVTLRCSPISGHKSVSWYQQVLGQGPQFIFQYYEKEERGRGNFPDRFSARQFPNYSSELNVNALLLGDSALYLCASRSSLGWNQPQHFGDGTRLSIL.

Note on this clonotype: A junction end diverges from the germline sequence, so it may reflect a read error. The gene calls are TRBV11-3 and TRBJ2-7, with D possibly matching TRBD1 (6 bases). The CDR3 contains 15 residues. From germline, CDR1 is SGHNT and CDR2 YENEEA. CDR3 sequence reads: CASSLRPGVSYEQYF. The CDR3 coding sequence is TGTGCCAGTAGCTTACGGCCAGGGGTCTCTTACGAGCAGTACTTC. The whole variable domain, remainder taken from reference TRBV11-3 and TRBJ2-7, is EAGVVQSPRYKIIEKKQPVAFWCNPISGHNTLYWYLQNLGQGPELLIRYENEEAVDDSQLPKDRFSAERLKGVDSTLKIQPAELGDSAVYLCASSLRPGVSYEQYFGPGTRLTVT.

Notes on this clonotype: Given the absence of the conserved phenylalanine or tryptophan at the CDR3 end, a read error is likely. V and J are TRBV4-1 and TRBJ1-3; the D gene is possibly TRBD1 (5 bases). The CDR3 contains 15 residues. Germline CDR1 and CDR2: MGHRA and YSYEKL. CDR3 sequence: CASNQGTDRGNAIYL. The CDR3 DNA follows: TGCGCCAGCAACCAAGGGACGGATAGAGGAAACGCCATATATTTG.

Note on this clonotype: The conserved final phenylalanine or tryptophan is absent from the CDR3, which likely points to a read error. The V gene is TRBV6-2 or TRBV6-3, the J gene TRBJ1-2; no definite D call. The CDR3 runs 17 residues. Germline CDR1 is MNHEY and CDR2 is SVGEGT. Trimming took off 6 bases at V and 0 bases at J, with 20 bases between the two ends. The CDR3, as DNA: TGTGCCAGCAGATTCCGGCAGGCGACCTCTACTAACTATGGCTACACCGTC. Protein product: CASRFRQATSTNYGYTV.

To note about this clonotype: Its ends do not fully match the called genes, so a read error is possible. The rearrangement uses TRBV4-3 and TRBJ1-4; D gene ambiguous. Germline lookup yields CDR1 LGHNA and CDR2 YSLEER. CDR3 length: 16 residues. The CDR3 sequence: CASSQGRGRLNEKQFF. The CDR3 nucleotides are TGCGCCAGCAGCCAAGGCCGAGGAAGGCTGAACGAAAAACAGTTTTTT.

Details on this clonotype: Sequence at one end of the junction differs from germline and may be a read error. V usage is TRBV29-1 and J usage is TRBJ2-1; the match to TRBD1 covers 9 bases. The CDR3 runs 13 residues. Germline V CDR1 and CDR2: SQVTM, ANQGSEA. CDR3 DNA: TGCGGCGTTAAGACAGGGGGTGGGAATGAGCAGTTCTTC. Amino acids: CGVKTGGGNEQFF.

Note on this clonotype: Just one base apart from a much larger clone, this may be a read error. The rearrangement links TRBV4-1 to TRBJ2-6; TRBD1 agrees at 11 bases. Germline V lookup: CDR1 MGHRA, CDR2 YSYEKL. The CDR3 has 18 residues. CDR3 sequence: CASSQDWTGGSGANVLAF. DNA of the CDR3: TGCGCCAGCAGCCAAGACTGGACAGGGGGCTCTGGGGCCAACGTCCTGGCTTTC.

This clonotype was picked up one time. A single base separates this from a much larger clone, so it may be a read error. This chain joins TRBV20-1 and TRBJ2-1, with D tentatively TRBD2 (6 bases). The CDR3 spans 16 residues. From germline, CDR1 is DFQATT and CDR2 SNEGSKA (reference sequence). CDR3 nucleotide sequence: TGCAGTACTAGAGATGTTGGGACTGGGTCAGGAAATGAGCAGTTCTTC. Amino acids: CSTRDVGTGSGNEQFF.

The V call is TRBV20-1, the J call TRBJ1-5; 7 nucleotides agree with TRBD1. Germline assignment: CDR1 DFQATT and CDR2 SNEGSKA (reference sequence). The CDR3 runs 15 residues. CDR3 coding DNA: TGCAATGTTATTAGGCAGGGGGGAAGCAATCAGCCCCAGCATTTT. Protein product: CNVIRQGGSNQPQHF.

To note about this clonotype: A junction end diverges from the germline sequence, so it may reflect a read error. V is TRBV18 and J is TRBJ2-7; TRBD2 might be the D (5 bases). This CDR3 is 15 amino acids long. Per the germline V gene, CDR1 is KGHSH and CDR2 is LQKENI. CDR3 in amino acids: CASSPPAKLGYERYF. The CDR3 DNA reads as TGTGCCAGCTCACCACCGGCCAAACTAGGGTACGAGCGGTACTTC.

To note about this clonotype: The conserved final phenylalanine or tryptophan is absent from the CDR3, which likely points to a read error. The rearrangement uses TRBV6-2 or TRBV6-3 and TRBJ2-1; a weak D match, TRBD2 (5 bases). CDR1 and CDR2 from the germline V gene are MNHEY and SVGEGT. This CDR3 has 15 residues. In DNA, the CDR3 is TGTGCCAGCAGGCCCCGGGGAGCCTCCTACAATAAGCAGTTCTAC. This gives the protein CASRPRGASYNKQFY.

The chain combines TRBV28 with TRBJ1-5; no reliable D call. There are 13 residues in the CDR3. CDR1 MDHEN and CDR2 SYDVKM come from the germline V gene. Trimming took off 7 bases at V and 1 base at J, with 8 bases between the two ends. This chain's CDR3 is CASTLGSNQPQHF. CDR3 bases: TGTGCCAGCACATTAGGAAGCAATCAGCCCCAGCATTTT.

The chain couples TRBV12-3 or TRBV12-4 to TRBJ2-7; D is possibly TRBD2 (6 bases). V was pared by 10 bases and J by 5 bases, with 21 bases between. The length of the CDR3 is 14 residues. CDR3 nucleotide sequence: TGTGCCAACAATTGGTGTGGGACTCTCAACGAGCAGTACTTC. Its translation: CANNWCGTLNEQYF.

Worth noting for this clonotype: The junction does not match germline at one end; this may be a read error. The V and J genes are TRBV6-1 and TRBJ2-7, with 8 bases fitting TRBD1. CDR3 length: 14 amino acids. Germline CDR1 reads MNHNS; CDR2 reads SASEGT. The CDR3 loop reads CAISGQDREPEHYF. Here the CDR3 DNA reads TGTGCCATCAGTGGGCAGGACAGGGAACCCGAGCATTACTTC.

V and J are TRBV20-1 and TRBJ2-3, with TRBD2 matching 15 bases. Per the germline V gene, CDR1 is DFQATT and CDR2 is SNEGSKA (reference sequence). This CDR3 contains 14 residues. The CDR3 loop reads CNAGLAGGSDTQYF. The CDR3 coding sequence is TGCAATGCCGGACTAGCGGGAGGGTCAGATACGCAGTATTTT.

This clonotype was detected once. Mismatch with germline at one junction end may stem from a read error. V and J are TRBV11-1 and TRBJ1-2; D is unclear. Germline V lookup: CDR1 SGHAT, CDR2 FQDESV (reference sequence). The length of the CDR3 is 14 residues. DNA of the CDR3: TGTGTCAGCAGCTCAGAGGGCCCGCTATATGGCTACACCTTC. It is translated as CVSSSEGPLYGYTF. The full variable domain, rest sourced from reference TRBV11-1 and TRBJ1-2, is EAEVAQSPRYKITEKSQAVAFWCDPISGHATLYWYRQILGQGPELLVQFQDESVVDDSQLPKDRFSAERLKGVDSTLKIQPAELGDSAMYLCVSSSEGPLYGYTFGSGTRLTVV.

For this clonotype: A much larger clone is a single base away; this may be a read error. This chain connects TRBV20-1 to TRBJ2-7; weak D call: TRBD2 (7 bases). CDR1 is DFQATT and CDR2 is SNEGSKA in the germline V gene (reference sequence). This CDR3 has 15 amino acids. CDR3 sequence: CRASGPRGGQREQYF. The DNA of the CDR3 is TGCAGAGCTAGCGGACCGAGGGGGGGGCAGAGGGAGCAGTACTTC.

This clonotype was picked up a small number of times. Written as DNA, the CDR3 is TGTGCCAACAACCCTGCCGGGCAGGGGGGTCATACGCAGTATTTT. As protein: CANNPAGQGGHTQYF. The chain carries TRBV11-3 and TRBJ2-3; the D gene is possibly TRBD1 (7 bases). The CDR3 has 15 amino acids. V gave up 10 bases and J gave up 7 bases, with 24 bases separating them. The germline gives CDR1 SGHNT, CDR2 YENEEA.

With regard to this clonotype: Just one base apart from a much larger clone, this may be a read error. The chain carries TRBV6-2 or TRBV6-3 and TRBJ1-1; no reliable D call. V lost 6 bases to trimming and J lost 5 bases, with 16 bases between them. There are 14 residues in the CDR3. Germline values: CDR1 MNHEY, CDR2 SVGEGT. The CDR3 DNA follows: TGTGCCAGCAGACTTTACAGTGGTGGTACTGAAGCTTTCTTT. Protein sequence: CASRLYSGGTEAFF.

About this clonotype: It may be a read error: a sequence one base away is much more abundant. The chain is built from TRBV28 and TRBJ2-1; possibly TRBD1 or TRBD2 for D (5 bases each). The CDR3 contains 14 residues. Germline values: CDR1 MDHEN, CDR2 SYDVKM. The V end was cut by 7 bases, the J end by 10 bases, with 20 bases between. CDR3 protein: CASTYSGTNAEQFF. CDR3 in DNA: TGTGCCAGCACTTACTCCGGGACCAATGCGGAGCAGTTCTTC.